This entry lists 27 T cell receptor beta chains sequenced from one sample in a study of T cell repertoires in cytomegalovirus infection. Via MiXCR, TCRdb re-called the reads, giving one row per CDR3 protein. The sample yields roughly 600,000 distinct CDR3 sequences, approximately 25% seen once. Sequenced input: CD8+ T cells from PBMCs. These receptors came from a human donor in good health (CMV status not recorded). Some clones in this sample may be carry-over from other donors' samples.

The chain uses TRBV19 and TRBJ1-4; TRBD1 might be the D (5 bases). Germline CDR1 LNHDA, CDR2 SQIVND (reference sequence). V lost 3 bases and J 0 bases, leaving 14 bases between the germline ends. The length of the CDR3 is 17 residues. The CDR3 region has the DNA TGTGCCAGTAGTATCTTTGACAGCCCTGCAACTAATGAAAAACTGTTTTTT. Its protein product is CASSIFDSPATNEKLFF.

With regard to this clonotype: A clone one base away is much larger, so this may be a read error. CDR3 nucleotide sequence: TGTGCCAACAGCTTAATACTAGAGCGGGGGGGCCGGGAGACCCAGTACTTC. Its translation is CANSLILERGGRETQYF. V gene TRBV7-2 combines with J gene TRBJ2-5, with 10 nucleotides matching TRBD2. This CDR3 contains 17 residues. CDR1 is SGHTA, CDR2 FQGNSA, per germline.

This clonotype was detected a few times. The chain has TRBV29-1 and TRBJ1-4; D is unresolved. V lost 0 bases, J lost 7 bases, and 6 bases lay in between. Germline V gene lookup returns CDR1 SQVTM and CDR2 ANQGSEA. The CDR3 is 12 amino acids. CDR3 residues: CSVEEDREKLFF. In DNA form, the CDR3 reads TGCAGCGTTGAAGAGGACCGTGAAAAACTGTTTTTT.

The sample holds a few counts of this clonotype. J is TRBJ2-5 and V is TRBV20-1; D is possibly TRBD2 (5 bases). V was clipped by 2 bases and J by 2 bases, with 9 bases between them. CDR1 is DFQATT and CDR2 is SNEGSKA in the germline V gene (reference sequence). The CDR3 runs 13 residues. This CDR3 reads CSARKEDQETQYF. The CDR3 DNA reads TGCAGTGCTAGAAAGGAGGATCAAGAGACCCAGTACTTC.

J is TRBJ2-5 and V is TRBV2; D gene uncertain. Germline CDR1 SNHLY, CDR2 FYNNEI. V was pared by 7 bases and J by 6 bases, with 12 bases between. The CDR3 runs 12 residues. In DNA form, the CDR3 reads TGTGCCAGCAACTCAGGTTCACAGACCCAGTACTTC. This codes for CASNSGSQTQYF. Full variable domain (rest looked up from reference TRBV2 and TRBJ2-5): EPEVTQTPSHQVTQMGQEVILRCVPISNHLYFYWYRQILGQKVEFLVSFYNNEISEKSEIFDDQFSVERPDGSNFTLKIRSTKLEDSAMYFCASNSGSQTQYFGPGTRLLVL.

This sequence joins TRBV14 and TRBJ1-2; D not certain. The germline V and J ends were trimmed by 0 bases and 2 bases, with 7 bases remaining between them. Germline CDR1 SGHDN, CDR2 FVKESK. This CDR3 is built from 14 residues. DNA for the CDR3: TGTGCCAGCAGCCAAGATAACAAGAACTATGGCTACACCTTC. This gives the protein CASSQDNKNYGYTF.

At least ten counts were recorded for this clonotype. This sequence joins TRBV14 and TRBJ2-3; 7 bases line up with TRBD2. The CDR3 extends over 15 amino acids. With V trimmed by 4 bases and J by 4 bases, 8 bases remained unmatched. CDR1 and CDR2 from the germline V gene are SGHDN and FVKESK. The CDR3 sequence: CASSPVGGMADTQYF. CDR3 in DNA: TGTGCCAGCAGCCCCGTCGGGGGGATGGCAGATACGCAGTATTTT.

V and J are TRBV20-1 and TRBJ1-4; 8 bases are a match to TRBD1. The CDR3 sequence is 14 residues long. Per germline, CDR1 DFQATT and CDR2 SNEGSKA (reference sequence). The J segment lost 4 bases and the V segment lost 3 bases, leaving 4 bases of the junction unmatched. CDR3 sequence (DNA): TGCAGTGCTAGTCAGGGACAGGTTAATGAAAAACTGTTTTTT. Translated: CSASQGQVNEKLFF.

In its sample, this clonotype was seen many times. V and J are TRBV10-3 and TRBJ2-7, with D maybe TRBD1 (6 bases). In germline, CDR1 is ENHRY, CDR2 SYGVKD. The V end was cut by 10 bases, the J end by 0 bases, with 13 bases between. The CDR3 totals 13 residues. Here the CDR3 reads CATLEGGSYEQYF. Written as DNA, the CDR3 is TGTGCCACCCTGGAAGGGGGCTCCTACGAGCAGTACTTC.

The chain joins TRBV15 to TRBJ2-1, with D unclear. V was shortened by 0 bases and J by 2 bases, with 14 bases between the two germline ends. The V gene's germline CDR1 is LNHNV and CDR2 YYDKDF (reference sequence). The CDR3 loop spans 17 amino acids. CDR3 sequence: CATSRDLFSVPYNEQFF. The CDR3 DNA sequence: TGTGCCACCAGCAGAGATCTGTTTTCGGTACCCTACAATGAGCAGTTCTTC. Full variable domain (outside the CDR3, taken from reference TRBV15 and TRBJ2-1): DAMVIQNPRYQVTQFGKPVTLSCSQTLNHNVMYWYQQKSSQAPKLLFHYYDKDFNNEADTPDNFQSRRPNTSFCFLDIRSPGLGDTAMYLCATSRDLFSVPYNEQFFGPGTRLTVL.

This clonotype has only a few counts. The chain joins TRBV6-8 to TRBJ2-4; D gene uncertain. Trimming took 7 bases from V and 1 from J, leaving 17 bases between them. Germline V gene lookup returns CDR1 MNHGY and CDR2 SAAAGT. The CDR3 totals 16 residues. The CDR3 is CASTGETVLAKNIQYF. The CDR3 DNA follows: TGTGCCAGCACCGGAGAGACGGTCCTTGCCAAAAACATTCAGTACTTC.

As concerns this clonotype: Just one base apart from a much larger clone, this may be a read error. This chain uses TRBV12-3 or TRBV12-4 with TRBJ1-2; 7 positions agree with TRBD1. V lost 6 bases and J lost 4; bases outside the gene matches: 2. The CDR3 runs to 12 residues. The chain's CDR3 is CASSAGGYGYTF. The CDR3, as DNA: TGTGCCAGCAGCGCAGGGGGCTATGGCTACACCTTC.

The chain joins TRBV12-3 or TRBV12-4 to TRBJ1-2, with a tentative D call TRBD1 (5 bases). Trimming cost V 6 bases and J 6 bases, with 14 bases left between them. The CDR3 runs 13 residues. CDR3 sequence (DNA): TGTGCCAGCAGACCGACAGTCAAAAATGGCTACACCTTC. Translated, it gives CASRPTVKNGYTF.

The chain links TRBV7-6 to TRBJ2-5; no definite D call. The CDR3 is made up of 13 amino acids. Germline V gene data show CDR1 as SGHVS and CDR2 as FNYEAQ. V lost 5 bases and J lost 3, with 10 bases in between. The DNA of the CDR3 is TGTGCCAGCAGCCCATGTGGAGAAGAGACCCAGTACTTC. It is translated as CASSPCGEETQYF.

This clonotype has just a few counts. The chain carries TRBV7-9 and TRBJ1-1, with D possibly TRBD1 on 5 matching bases. The germline V and J ends were trimmed by 1 base and 7 bases, with 16 bases remaining between them. The CDR3 runs to 15 residues. CDR1 and CDR2 (germline): SEHNR, FQNEAQ (reference sequence). The CDR3 nucleotides read TGTGCCAGCAGCTTAGTCCAAGGGACCGTGGATGAAGCTTTCTTT. Translation: CASSLVQGTVDEAFF. Full variable domain (rest looked up from reference TRBV7-9 and TRBJ1-1): DTGVSQNPRHKITKRGQNVTFRCDPISEHNRLYWYRQTLGQGPEFLTYFQNEAQLEKSRLLSDRFSAERPKGSFSTLEIQRTEQGDSAMYLCASSLVQGTVDEAFFGQGTRLTVV.

This clonotype was counted a single time. V gene TRBV6-5 combines with J gene TRBJ2-2, with a weak D call TRBD1 (5 bases). CDR1 and CDR2 (germline): MNHEY, SVGAGI. Trimming cost V 0 bases and J 4 bases, with 9 bases left between them. The CDR3 length is 15 residues. CDR3 sequence reads: CASSYSFGATGELFF. The CDR3 DNA is TGTGCCAGCAGTTACTCATTTGGGGCCACCGGGGAGCTGTTTTTT.

Comment on this clonotype: This may be a read error: a much more frequent sequence differs by one nucleotide. This chain connects TRBV7-6 to TRBJ2-2; no definite D call. This CDR3 has 14 amino acids. Germline-derived CDR1 and CDR2 are SGHVS and FNYEAQ. The CDR3 sequence is CVSSLVQNTGELFF. The CDR3 nucleotides are TGTGTCAGCAGCTTAGTACAGAACACCGGGGAGCTGTTTTTT.

This clonotype came up a few times. The CDR3 protein is CAISESSPGVSYEQYV. For the CDR3, the DNA is TGTGCCATCAGTGAGTCTTCCCCCGGGGTTTCCTACGAGCAGTACGTC. The chain combines TRBV10-3 with TRBJ2-7, with D tentatively TRBD2 (5 bases). V lost 0 bases to trimming and J lost 1 base, with 13 bases between them. From germline, CDR1 is ENHRY and CDR2 SYGVKD. The CDR3 has 16 residues.

This clonotype was observed at least ten times. The chain couples TRBV7-2 to TRBJ1-1; D gene uncertain. CDR3 size: 14 residues. V shed 5 bases and J shed 1 base, with 11 bases lying between them. Germline CDR1 is SGHTA and CDR2 is FQGNSA. The CDR3 spells CASSPGDPNTEAFF. DNA for the CDR3: TGTGCCAGCAGCCCCGGAGACCCGAACACTGAAGCTTTCTTT. Supplemented by reference TRBV7-2 and TRBJ1-1, the full variable domain reads GAGVSQSPSNKVTEKGKDVELRCDPISGHTALYWYRQSLGQGLEFLIYFQGNSAPDKSGLPSDRFSAERTGGSVSTLTIQRTQQEDSAVYLCASSPGDPNTEAFFGQGTRLTVV.

This chain joins TRBV12-3 or TRBV12-4 and TRBJ1-2; D gene ambiguous. V was cut by 4 bases and J by 7 bases, with 7 bases left in between. The CDR3 totals 11 residues. The CDR3 DNA reads TGTGCCAGCAGTTCCAGACTTGGCTACACCTTC. Protein sequence: CASSSRLGYTF.

Ten or more counts support this clonotype. The chain combines TRBV28 with TRBJ2-1, with D perhaps TRBD1 or TRBD2 (5 bases each). Deletions cut 3 bases from V and 0 bases from J, with 9 bases between. This CDR3 region has 15 residues. Germline-derived CDR1 and CDR2 are MDHEN and SYDVKM. The CDR3 spells CASSLWGNSYNEQFF. The CDR3 region has the DNA TGTGCCAGCAGTTTGTGGGGGAACTCCTACAATGAGCAGTTCTTC.

CDR3 DNA sequence: TGTGCCAGCAGCCAAGTTGGACAGGGGCATGGCTACACCTTC. Amino acid sequence: CASSQVGQGHGYTF. This sequence joins TRBV3-1 and TRBJ1-2, with 9 bases aligning to TRBD1. Unmatched junction bases numbered 3, after V lost 1 base and J lost 6 bases. The CDR3 is 14 residues long. Per the germline V gene, CDR1 is LGHDT and CDR2 is YNNKEL (reference sequence).

This clonotype was seen at least ten times. The rearrangement uses TRBV7-9 and TRBJ1-1, with 11 bases matching TRBD1. Unmatched junction bases numbered 8, after V lost 5 bases and J lost 6 bases. CDR1 and CDR2 from the germline V gene are SEHNR and FQNEAQ (reference sequence). The CDR3 loop spans 15 amino acids. CDR3 nucleotide sequence: TGTGCCAGCAGCACCACTCGGGGACAGGGGGCTGAAGCTTTCTTT. Translated, it gives CASSTTRGQGAEAFF.

This clonotype was picked up many times. J is TRBJ1-1 and V is TRBV7-8; D gene unclear. The V gene lost 1 base and the J gene lost 8 bases, with 14 bases spanning the gap. The CDR3 is 14 amino acids. Germline values: CDR1 SGHVS, CDR2 FQNEAQ. CDR3 coding DNA: TGTGCCAGCAGCTTAGTAGGGTTCCAGAGCGAAGCTTTCTTT. As protein: CASSLVGFQSEAFF.

The rearrangement joins TRBV6-6 to TRBJ1-1, with 8 bases identical to TRBD1. CDR3 length equals 16 residues. Looked up from germline, CDR1 is MNHNY and CDR2 is SVGAGI (reference sequence). V shed 8 bases and J 5 bases; nucleotides not matched to a gene: 16. CDR3 amino acids: CASCLSGGWSETEAFF. CDR3 bases: TGTGCCAGCTGCCTCTCAGGGGGCTGGTCAGAAACTGAAGCTTTCTTT.

This clonotype has just a few counts. The chain combines TRBV6-1 with TRBJ1-2, with TRBD1 identical over 10 bases. The V gene end was trimmed by 1 base and the J gene end by 6 bases; junction bases not matched to a gene: 2. CDR3 length equals 14 residues. Germline lookup yields CDR1 MNHNS and CDR2 SASEGT. This CDR3 is CASSEGQGAHGYTF. The CDR3 DNA reads TGTGCCAGCAGTGAAGGACAGGGGGCGCATGGCTACACCTTC.

The V call is TRBV11-2, the J call TRBJ1-6; D gene ambiguous. Germline CDR1 reads SGHAT; CDR2 reads FQNNGV. This CDR3 contains 15 residues. V shed 1 base and J shed 7 bases, with 11 bases lying between them. CDR3: CASSLAGRGNSPLHF. For the CDR3, the DNA is TGTGCCAGCAGCTTAGCCGGGCGCGGGAATTCACCCCTCCACTTT.